The 20 T cell receptor beta chains below come from one sample, sequenced in a study of CD8 T cells in ankylosing spondylitis. One entry per CDR3 protein, called by TCRdb with MiXCR from the 5' RACE reads. The profile shows about 240,000 distinct CDR3 sequences, 8.6% of them singletons. Material: blood, either unsorted or a sorted T cell fraction (not recorded which). These receptor sequences come from a male donor with ankylosing spondylitis or in good health (not recorded which).

V is TRBV14 and J is TRBJ2-5; a weak D match, TRBD1 (6 bases). V shed 0 bases and J shed 0 bases, with 8 bases lying between them. This CDR3 comprises 15 residues. From germline, CDR1 is SGHDN and CDR2 FVKESK. The CDR3 DNA is TGTGCCAGCAGCCAAGACGCAGGGGACCAAGAGACCCAGTACTTC. This gives the protein CASSQDAGDQETQYF.

This clonotype was counted at least ten times. CDR3 bases: TGCGCCAGCAGCACCAGCCCCGGACGGGGAAGCCTCACAGATACGCAGTATTTT. This translates into CASSTSPGRGSLTDTQYF. The V call is TRBV5-1, the J call TRBJ2-3, with D possibly TRBD2 on 5 matching bases. CDR3 size: 18 residues. Germline lookup yields CDR1 SGHRS and CDR2 YFSETQ. Trimming took off 4 bases at V and 2 bases at J, with 23 bases between the two ends.

This clonotype turned up a few times. V and J are TRBV7-2 and TRBJ2-6; 7 bases match TRBD1. Germline V gene lookup returns CDR1 SGHTA and CDR2 FQGNSA. The V gene end was trimmed by 10 bases and the J gene end by 2 bases; junction bases not matched to a gene: 2. The CDR3 length is 13 residues. In DNA form, the CDR3 reads TGTGCCACAACAGGGGCTGGGGCCAACGTCCTGACTTTC. It codes for CATTGAGANVLTF.

The V and J genes are TRBV3-1 and TRBJ2-7, with unresolved D. The CDR3 extends over 12 amino acids. The V end lost 1 base, the J end lost 3 bases, and 4 bases lay between the germline ends. Per the germline V gene, CDR1 is LGHDT and CDR2 is YNNKEL (reference sequence). CDR3 in DNA: TGTGCCAGCAGCCAAGGAGACTACGAGCAGTACTTC. It is translated as CASSQGDYEQYF.

This clonotype was observed at least ten times. The rearrangement links TRBV20-1 to TRBJ2-1; 7 nucleotides agree with TRBD1. The trim removed 0 bases at V and 0 bases at J, leaving 8 bases unmatched. The length of the CDR3 is 17 residues. The germline CDR1 and CDR2 sequences are DFQATT and SNEGSKA (reference sequence). CDR3 region: CSARDTGQLYSYNEQFF. The CDR3 bases are TGCAGTGCTAGAGATACGGGACAGTTATACTCCTACAATGAGCAGTTCTTC.

A few counts support this clonotype. The chain recombines TRBV7-6 with TRBJ2-2; tentatively, D is TRBD1 or TRBD2 (5 bases each). V gave up 1 base and J gave up 4 bases, with 10 bases separating them. Germline lookup yields CDR1 SGHVS and CDR2 FNYEAQ. The CDR3 spans 15 residues. CDR3 DNA sequence: TGTGCCAGCAGCTTAGGGGGCGGGCCCACCGGGGAGCTGTTTTTT. Its protein product is CASSLGGGPTGELFF.

This clonotype was recorded at least ten times. This chain links TRBV20-1 with TRBJ2-3; TRBD1 agrees at 10 bases. Germline V gene lookup returns CDR1 DFQATT and CDR2 SNEGSKA (reference sequence). V trimming: 5 bases; J trimming: 1 base; junction bases outside the gene matches: 3. This CDR3 region has 14 residues. This CDR3 is CSASGTGGTDTQYF. The CDR3 DNA reads as TGCAGTGCTTCCGGGACAGGGGGCACAGATACGCAGTATTTT.

This clonotype was seen a few times. CDR3 residues: CASSQTPWEQYF. The CDR3 DNA sequence: TGTGCCAGCAGCCAAACGCCCTGGGAGCAGTACTTC. V usage is TRBV3-1 and J usage is TRBJ2-7, with D hard to call. The CDR3 covers 12 residues. Germline V gene lookup returns CDR1 LGHDT and CDR2 YNNKEL (reference sequence). Deletions cut 2 bases from V and 7 bases from J, with 9 bases between.

The chain is built from TRBV6-2 or TRBV6-3 and TRBJ1-5, with 8 bases that match TRBD1. The CDR3 runs 20 residues. The J segment lost 0 bases and the V segment lost 4 bases, leaving 17 bases of the junction unmatched. Germline V CDR1 and CDR2: MNHEY, SVGEGT. The CDR3: CASSFTPTGVGLHSNQPQHF. The CDR3 DNA reads as TGTGCCAGCAGTTTTACCCCGACAGGGGTCGGACTCCATAGCAATCAGCCCCAGCATTTT.

This clonotype was seen at least ten times. In nucleotides, the CDR3 is TGCAGTGCTAGAGATCCAACTCCGCGGAAGGGGGATGAGCAGTTCTTC. Its protein product is CSARDPTPRKGDEQFF. V gene TRBV20-1 combines with J gene TRBJ2-1; the D gene is possibly TRBD1 (6 bases). Germline-derived CDR1 and CDR2 are DFQATT and SNEGSKA (reference sequence). The CDR3 runs 16 residues. V was trimmed by 0 bases and J by 8 bases, leaving 20 bases between them.

This clonotype has at least ten counts. The chain joins TRBV12-3 or TRBV12-4 to TRBJ2-2; 9 positions agree with TRBD1. Losses at the gene ends were 5 bases for V and 7 bases for J; bases not matched to a gene: 11. The length of the CDR3 is 16 residues. The CDR3 DNA is TGTGCCAGCAGTCCTATCGGACAGGGGAAGGGCGGGGAGCTGTTTTTT. It yields the protein CASSPIGQGKGGELFF.

This clonotype was picked up many times. The chain is built from TRBV18 and TRBJ1-1; TRBD1 matches at 8 bases. The CDR3 is 15 residues long. Germline V gene data show CDR1 as KGHSH and CDR2 as LQKENI. J was trimmed by 3 bases and V by 2 bases; bases with no gene match: 5. CDR3 nucleotides: TGTGCCAGCTCACCAAGCCAGGGACAGGACACTGAAGCTTTCTTT. This encodes CASSPSQGQDTEAFF.

This clonotype came up a few times. The chain uses TRBV27 and TRBJ2-7, with 7 bases lining up with TRBD2. The germline gives CDR1 MNHEY, CDR2 SMNVEV (reference sequence). The CDR3 covers 16 residues. J lost 0 bases, V lost 6 bases, and 11 bases had no gene match. DNA of the CDR3: TGTGCCAGCAGACGATCCGTAGGGGACTACTCCTACGAGCAGTACTTC. It encodes CASRRSVGDYSYEQYF.

This clonotype was detected many times. The genes are TRBV20-1 and TRBJ1-1; no clear D. This CDR3 has 12 amino acids. Germline V gives CDR1 DFQATT, CDR2 SNEGSKA (reference sequence). V was clipped by 2 bases and J by 1 base, with 5 bases between them. CDR3 amino acids: CSARLTNTEAFF. The DNA for the CDR3 is TGCAGTGCTAGATTGACGAACACTGAAGCTTTCTTT.

The V call is TRBV2, the J call TRBJ2-2; TRBD1 agrees at 8 bases. The V segment lost 7 bases and the J segment 6 bases; nucleotides outside the gene matches: 7. This CDR3 is 14 amino acids long. CDR1 is SNHLY and CDR2 is FYNNEI in the germline V gene. CDR3 nucleotides: TGTGCCAGCACGCGGACAGGGCTCCCCGGGGAGCTGTTTTTT. This sequence encodes CASTRTGLPGELFF.

This clonotype was detected a few times. The chain has TRBV19 and TRBJ2-2; D may correspond to TRBD1 or TRBD2 (7 bases each). The length of the CDR3 is 20 residues. V gave up 5 bases and J gave up 5 bases, with 30 bases separating them. The germline V gene has CDR1 LNHDA and CDR2 SQIVND (reference sequence). This CDR3 reads CASSAPNRDVGRGRTGELFF. Here the CDR3 DNA reads TGTGCCAGTAGTGCCCCTAACCGAGACGTAGGGAGGGGGCGGACCGGGGAGCTGTTTTTT. The whole variable domain, remainder taken from reference TRBV19 and TRBJ2-2, is DGGITQSPKYLFRKEGQNVTLSCEQNLNHDAMYWYRQDPGQGLRLIYYSQIVNDFQKGDIAEGYSVSREKKESFPLTVTSAQKNPTAFYLCASSAPNRDVGRGRTGELFFGEGSRLTVL.

Only a few counts were recorded for this clonotype. This chain joins TRBV5-1 and TRBJ1-1; maybe TRBD1 (5 bases). Looked up from germline, CDR1 is SGHRS and CDR2 is YFSETQ. Trimming removed 7 bases from V and 5 bases from J, with 15 bases in between. CDR3 length: 13 residues. The CDR3 loop reads CASPSEGETEAFF. In DNA form, the CDR3 reads TGCGCCAGCCCCTCTGAAGGGGAGACTGAAGCTTTCTTT.

The gene calls are TRBV7-2 and TRBJ2-3; D gene ambiguous. CDR1 is SGHTA and CDR2 is FQGNSA in the germline V gene. The CDR3 length is 14 residues. Trimming pared 2 bases from V and 3 bases from J, leaving 9 bases between. CDR3 DNA sequence: TGTGCCAGCAGCTTAATTGGGATAACAGATACGCAGTATTTT. Translation gives CASSLIGITDTQYF.

The rearrangement joins TRBV20-1 to TRBJ2-2, with D possibly being TRBD2 (7 bases). Germline CDR1 and CDR2: DFQATT and SNEGSKA (reference sequence). The CDR3 is 15 amino acids. Trimming cost V 5 bases and J 1 base, with 14 bases left between them. CDR3 sequence reads: CSAGGGAQNTGELFF. CDR3 bases: TGCAGTGCTGGGGGGGGGGCGCAGAACACCGGGGAGCTGTTTTTT.

The chain has TRBV28 and TRBJ2-5, with 8 bases identical to TRBD1. The CDR3 loop spans 15 amino acids. Germline values: CDR1 MDHEN, CDR2 SYDVKM. V was clipped by 6 bases and J by 6 bases; unmatched bases: 12. CDR3 amino acids: CASSNHRGREKTQYF. The CDR3, as DNA: TGTGCCAGCAGCAATCACAGGGGGAGAGAAAAGACCCAGTACTTC. Looking up the rest from reference TRBV28 and TRBJ2-5 gives the full variable domain: DVKVTQSSRYLVKRTGEKVFLECVQDMDHENMFWYRQDPGLGLRLIYFSYDVKMKEKGDIPEGYSVSREKKERFSLILESASTNQTSMYLCASSNHRGREKTQYFGPGTRLLVL.